The TCR beta chain described here comes from a study of T cells after yellow fever vaccination. Each CDR3 protein gets one entry after TCRdb re-called the 5' RACE reads with MiXCR. The sample consists of under 400,000 distinct CDR3 sequences, approximately 12% of them appearing once. Sequencing used CD4+ T cells sorted from PBMCs, obtained 15 days after the yellow fever booster vaccination. This TCR came from a man between 18 and 29 years old who received the YFV17D yellow fever vaccine.

The CDR3 sequence is CASSYGGSLSYEQYF. The CDR3 nucleotides read TGTGCCAGCAGTTACGGGGGCAGCCTCTCCTACGAGCAGTACTTC. V usage is TRBV6-5 and J usage is TRBJ2-7, with D tentatively TRBD1 (6 bases). CDR1 and CDR2 (germline): MNHEY, SVGAGI. This CDR3 spans 15 amino acids. Trimming pared 2 bases from V and 0 bases from J, leaving 11 bases between.